Listed below are T cell receptor beta chains from one sample, sequenced in a study of post-analysis software for immune sequencing data. TCRdb re-analysed the PCR reads in MiXCR, keeping a single row per CDR3 protein. This sample carries about 540,000 distinct CDR3 sequences, approximately 31% of them seen once, and the ten largest clones take 5% to 6%. Sequencing used blood. All receptors come from a girl between 2 and 17 years old with multiple sclerosis. Each CDR3 is given with its conserved first and last residue. The D gene is left open where the match is weak. For some rows the clone size is stated as once, few or many, or as a class when expanded; others skip it.

-	TRBV7-2	many	TRBJ2-7	CASSCPALSGSNYEQYF	TGTGCCAGCAGCTGTCCAGCCCTCTCGGGGAGCAACTACGAGCAGTACTTC
-	TRBV5-1	-	TRBJ1-1	CASSPGWGAGEAFF	TGCGCCAGCAGCCCCGGTTGGGGGGCTGGTGAAGCTTTCTTT
-	TRBV2	many	TRBJ2-1	CASSGLAYNEQFF	TGTGCCAGCAGTGGACTAGCCTACAATGAGCAGTTCTTC
TRBD1	TRBV20-1	-	TRBJ1-1	CSAPGAGGMNTEAFF	TGCAGTGCGCCTGGGGCAGGGGGAATGAACACTGAAGCTTTCTTT
TRBD1	TRBV6-6	-	TRBJ1-1	CASSDRGQGDWGTEAFF	TGTGCCAGCTCCGATCGGGGACAGGGGGACTGGGGCACTGAAGCTTTCTTT
-	TRBV12-3/TRBV12-4	few	TRBJ2-5	CASSLNRRETQYF	TGTGCCAGCAGTTTAAACAGGCGAGAGACCCAGTACTTC
-	TRBV12-3/TRBV12-4	few	TRBJ1-2	CASSLRGSGYTF	TGTGCCAGCAGTTTACGAGGATCTGGCTACACCTTC
TRBD1	TRBV6-1	-	TRBJ2-7	CASSEFGIGYRGNEQYF	TGTGCCAGCAGTGAATTTGGAATAGGCTACAGGGGCAACGAGCAGTACTTC
-	TRBV5-5	-	TRBJ1-4	CASSFMGNEKLFF	TGTGCCAGCAGCTTTATGGGGAATGAAAAACTGTTTTTT
TRBD1	TRBV6-2/TRBV6-3	-	TRBJ1-6	CASRGRDREVVIIDEAPLHF	TGTGCCAGCAGAGGCCGGGACAGGGAGGTGGTAATAATTGACGAGGCACCCCTCCACTTT
-	TRBV12-3/TRBV12-4	-	TRBJ2-3	CASSSLAVTDTQYF	TGTGCCAGCAGTTCGTTAGCGGTCACAGATACGCAGTATTTT
-	TRBV20-1	few	TRBJ2-5	CSASSGGETQYF	TGCAGTGCTAGTAGCGGTGGGGAGACCCAGTACTTC
TRBD2	TRBV7-2	-	TRBJ2-3	CASSSGLAGNTDTQYF	TGTGCCAGCAGCTCTGGACTAGCGGGGAACACAGATACGCAGTATTTT
-	TRBV7-9	-	TRBJ1-1	CASSYWTENTEAFF	TGTGCCAGCAGCTACTGGACTGAGAACACTGAAGCTTTCTTT
-	TRBV5-1	-	TRBJ1-2	CASSLAILTGSNYGYTF	TGCGCCAGCAGCTTGGCAATTCTGACAGGATCCAACTATGGCTACACCTTC
-	TRBV6-5	-	TRBJ1-2	CASSLLGPGDASYGYTF	TGTGCCAGCAGCTTATTGGGCCCAGGGGACGCCTCCTATGGCTACACCTTC
-	TRBV15	-	TRBJ2-6	CATSRRTGRSGANVLTF	TGTGCCACCAGCAGACGTACAGGTCGCTCTGGGGCCAACGTCCTGACTTTC
TRBD1	TRBV11-2	-	TRBJ1-1	CASSFTGGFNSEAFF	TGTGCCAGCAGCTTCACAGGGGGCTTTAACTCTGAAGCTTTCTTT
-	TRBV20-1	few	TRBJ2-3	CSAPADTQYF	TGCAGTGCTCCCGCAGATACGCAGTATTTT
TRBD2	TRBV10-3	-	TRBJ2-1	CAIAGTSPVNEQFF	TGTGCCATCGCCGGGACTAGCCCGGTGAATGAGCAGTTCTTC
-	TRBV20-1	-	TRBJ1-5	CSARDQSGASNQPQHF	TGCAGTGCTAGAGATCAGTCGGGTGCAAGCAATCAGCCCCAGCATTTT
TRBD1	TRBV10-3	-	TRBJ1-2	CAISPGTVGNEGYTF	TGTGCCATCAGCCCCGGGACAGTGGGGAATGAGGGCTACACCTTC
-	TRBV2	-	TRBJ2-5	CASSGRATSLETQYF	TGTGCCAGCAGTGGAAGAGCGACTAGTTTAGAGACCCAGTACTTC
-	TRBV28	few	TRBJ2-1	CASSPLLNEQFF	TGTGCCAGCAGTCCCCTGCTGAATGAGCAGTTCTTC
-	TRBV6-5	-	TRBJ1-2	CASGRASNYGYTF	TGTGCCAGCGGAAGGGCGAGTAACTATGGCTACACCTTC
TRBD2	TRBV29-1	-	TRBJ2-7	CGVDKLGTSGEYEQYF	TGCGGCGTTGACAAACTCGGGACTAGCGGGGAGTACGAGCAGTACTTC
-	TRBV5-1	-	TRBJ2-1	CANSLARAGYNEQFF	TGCGCCAACAGCTTGGCCAGGGCGGGCTACAATGAGCAGTTCTTC
-	TRBV4-1	-	TRBJ2-7	CASSQEGPGRFYEQYF	TGCGCCAGCAGCCAAGAGGGCCCGGGGAGGTTCTACGAGCAGTACTTC
TRBD1	TRBV20-1	many	TRBJ2-7	CSAHWTGGLYEQYF	TGCAGTGCCCATTGGACAGGGGGACTCTACGAGCAGTACTTC
-	TRBV11-2	-	TRBJ1-2	CASSLFQASNYGYTF	TGTGCCAGCAGCTTATTTCAGGCTTCTAACTATGGCTACACCTTC
-	TRBV19	-	TRBJ2-5	CASSIPTEPQETQYF	TGTGCCAGTAGTATCCCGACAGAGCCTCAAGAGACCCAGTACTTC
TRBD1	TRBV29-1	few	TRBJ2-6	CSAGAGGAGANVLTF	TGCAGCGCCGGGGCAGGGGGCGCTGGGGCCAACGTCCTGACTTTC
TRBD1	TRBV20-1	-	TRBJ1-1	CSARSTDRDTEAFF	TGCAGTGCTAGATCCACGGACAGGGACACTGAAGCTTTCTTT
-	TRBV5-1	-	TRBJ1-5	CASSFKGDRPQHF	TGCGCCAGCAGCTTCAAGGGGGATCGGCCCCAGCATTTT
-	TRBV12-3/TRBV12-4	-	TRBJ2-3	CASSLRVPADVEYF	TGTGCCAGCAGTTTAAGAGTCCCAGCAGATGTGGAGTATTTT
TRBD1	TRBV18	-	TRBJ1-1	CASSSGQGIMNTEAFF	TGTGCCAGCTCATCCGGACAGGGAATAATGAACACTGAAGCTTTCTTT
-	TRBV3-1	-	TRBJ2-5	CASSQERVTGGTQYF	TGTGCCAGCAGCCAAGAGAGGGTCACAGGTGGGACCCAGTACTTC
TRBD1	TRBV29-1	-	TRBJ2-3	CSVRTGGTDTQYF	TGCAGCGTGAGGACAGGGGGCACAGATACGCAGTATTTT
TRBD2	TRBV3-1	few	TRBJ2-3	CASSQGTLLAGTDTQYF	TGTGCCAGCAGCCAAGGGACCCTACTAGCGGGCACAGATACGCAGTATTTT
TRBD2	TRBV29-1	-	TRBJ2-2	CSVTRLATGELFF	TGCAGCGTTACCAGACTAGCGACCGGGGAGCTGTTTTTT
TRBD1	TRBV11-2	-	TRBJ2-7	CASSVKGQSYEQYF	TGTGCCAGCAGCGTAAAGGGACAGTCCTACGAGCAGTACTTC
TRBD1	TRBV29-1	few	TRBJ1-5	CSVGGQGDQPQHF	TGCAGCGTTGGCGGACAGGGAGATCAGCCCCAGCATTTT
-	TRBV10-1	few	TRBJ1-1	CASSERGGTEAFF	TGCGCCAGCAGTGAAAGAGGGGGCACTGAAGCTTTCTTT
TRBD2	TRBV19	-	TRBJ2-7	CASSTGTSGGSEQYF	TGTGCCAGTAGTACCGGGACTAGCGGGGGGAGCGAGCAGTACTTC
TRBD2	TRBV18	few	TRBJ2-1	CASSPTSDNEQFF	TGTGCCAGCTCCCCTACTAGCGACAATGAGCAGTTCTTC
TRBD1	TRBV7-9	-	TRBJ2-3	CASSSSGTGTDTQYF	TGTGCCAGCAGCTCTTCCGGGACAGGCACAGATACGCAGTATTTT
-	TRBV7-8	-	TRBJ2-3	CASGGTSSTDTQYF	TGTGCCAGTGGGGGGACATCTAGCACAGATACGCAGTATTTT
TRBD1	TRBV23-1	-	TRBJ1-1	CASSQPLTGGNTEAFF	TGCGCCAGCAGTCAACCACTAACAGGGGGGAACACTGAAGCTTTCTTT
-	TRBV20-1	few	TRBJ2-7	CSARWVPSYEQYF	TGCAGTGCTAGATGGGTACCCTCCTACGAGCAGTACTTC
-	TRBV6-6	-	TRBJ2-5	CASSYTRGEVGTQYF	TGTGCCAGCAGTTACACCCGAGGAGAGGTGGGGACCCAGTACTTC
-	TRBV9	-	TRBJ1-3	CASSEEHHGTIYF	TGTGCCAGCAGCGAGGAACATCATGGCACCATATATTTT